This TCR beta chain came from a study of cytomegalovirus exposure and HLA in healthy donors. The CDR3 has 15 residues. V lost 5 bases, J lost 4 bases, and 6 bases stayed unmatched. In germline, CDR1 is MNHEY, CDR2 SMNVEV (reference sequence). General study points: Altogether, 160 or so TCR beta chains were recorded as cytomegalovirus-associated.

Concerning this clone: Antigen specificity is unknown. Other nucleotide sequences in the sample specify the same CDR3.

PCR used 60 Vbeta primers and 13 Jbeta primers. Sequenced by immunoSEQ multiplex PCR; TCRdb stores in-frame clones only, minus some. The profile shows some 170,000 clones, 60% to 80% of them singletons. Sequencing used PBMCs. The sequence was obtained from a man between 18 and 29 years old in good health and CMV-seropositive. The chain recombines TRBV27 with TRBJ1-1; the match to TRBD1 covers 11 bases. The CDR3 is CASSLGTGGGTEAFF. DNA for the CDR3: TGTGCCAGCAGTCTAGGGACAGGGGGGGGCACTGAAGCTTTCTTT.